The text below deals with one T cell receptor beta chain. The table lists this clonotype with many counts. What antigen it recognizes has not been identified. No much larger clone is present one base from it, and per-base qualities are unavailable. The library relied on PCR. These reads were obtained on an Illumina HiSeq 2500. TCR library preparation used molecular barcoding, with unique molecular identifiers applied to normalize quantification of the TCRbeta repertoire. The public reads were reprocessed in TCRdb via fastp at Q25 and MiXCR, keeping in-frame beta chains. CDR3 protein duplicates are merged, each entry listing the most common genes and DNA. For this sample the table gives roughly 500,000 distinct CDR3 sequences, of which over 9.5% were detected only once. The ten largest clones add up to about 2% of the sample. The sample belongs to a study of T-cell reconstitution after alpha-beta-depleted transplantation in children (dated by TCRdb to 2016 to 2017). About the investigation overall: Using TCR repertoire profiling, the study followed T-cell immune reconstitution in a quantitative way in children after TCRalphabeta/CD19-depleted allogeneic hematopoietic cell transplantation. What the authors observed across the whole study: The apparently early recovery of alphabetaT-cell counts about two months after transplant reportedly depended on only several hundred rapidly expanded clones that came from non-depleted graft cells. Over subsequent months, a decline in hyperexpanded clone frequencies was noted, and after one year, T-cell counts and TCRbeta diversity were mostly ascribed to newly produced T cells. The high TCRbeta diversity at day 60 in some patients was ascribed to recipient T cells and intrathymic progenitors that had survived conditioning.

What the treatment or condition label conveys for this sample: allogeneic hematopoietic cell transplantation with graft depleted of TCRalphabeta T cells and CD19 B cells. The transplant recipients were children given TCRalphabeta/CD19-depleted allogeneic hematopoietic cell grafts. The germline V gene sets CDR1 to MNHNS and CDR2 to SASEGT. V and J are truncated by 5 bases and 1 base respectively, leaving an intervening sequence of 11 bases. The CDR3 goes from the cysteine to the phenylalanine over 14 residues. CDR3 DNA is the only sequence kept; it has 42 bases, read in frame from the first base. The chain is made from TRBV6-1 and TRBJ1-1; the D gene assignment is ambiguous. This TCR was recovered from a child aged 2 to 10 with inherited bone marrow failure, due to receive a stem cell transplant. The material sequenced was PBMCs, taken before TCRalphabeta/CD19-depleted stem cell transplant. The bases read TGTGCCAGCAGTCCCCATGCAGGGAACACTGAAGCTTTCTTT. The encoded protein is CASSPHAGNTEAFF.